The T cell receptor beta chain under discussion was sequenced for a study of T cells in women clearing cervical HPV infection. Study details: Cases: HPV16-related CIN3 or worse on histology, a couple of invasive cancers.

General study points: Cases carried less TRBV6-7 than controls: about 0.1% versus 0.15%. A classifier using richness and V gene abundances reached an AUC of approximately 0.8.

Method: immunoSEQ multiplex PCR; TCRdb's copy keeps in-frame clones and lacks some. The sample includes 35,000 to 45,000 clones. As regards this clone: Its matching antigen is unknown. A junction end diverges from the germline sequence, so it may reflect a read error. The read ends 3 residues shy of where the CDR3 ends; the end is completed using the germline J gene.

Germline V gene sequence: CDR1 LGHNA, CDR2 YNFKEQ. The length of the CDR3 is 16 residues. MY09/MY11 PCR detected cervical HPV DNA; dot-blot assigned genotypes. The receptor comes from a woman aged 18 to 75 with a cervical HPV16 infection that either progressed to CIN3+ or cleared (not recorded which). This sequence joins TRBV4-2 and TRBJ2-1, with D perhaps TRBD2 (5 bases). Input material: blood buffy coat. The part of the CDR3 DNA that was read is TGCGCCAGCAGCCAAGAGTTTAGCGACTCCTACAATGAG. The encoded protein is CASSQEFSDSYNE. The CDR3 in full is CASSQEFSDSYNEQFF.